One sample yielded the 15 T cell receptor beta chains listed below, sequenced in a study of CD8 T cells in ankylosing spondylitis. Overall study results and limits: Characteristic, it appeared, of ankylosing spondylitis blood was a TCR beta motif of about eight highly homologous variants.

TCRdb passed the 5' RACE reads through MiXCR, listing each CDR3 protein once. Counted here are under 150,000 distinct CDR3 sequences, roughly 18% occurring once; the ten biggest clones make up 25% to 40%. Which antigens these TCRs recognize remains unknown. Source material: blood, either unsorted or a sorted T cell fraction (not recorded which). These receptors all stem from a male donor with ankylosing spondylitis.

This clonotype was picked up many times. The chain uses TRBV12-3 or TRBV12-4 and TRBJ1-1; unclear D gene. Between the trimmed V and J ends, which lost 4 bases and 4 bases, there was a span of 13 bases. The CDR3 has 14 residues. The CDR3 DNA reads TGTGCCAGCAGTTACCCCTTAAAAGGCACTGAAGCTTTCTTT. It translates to CASSYPLKGTEAFF.

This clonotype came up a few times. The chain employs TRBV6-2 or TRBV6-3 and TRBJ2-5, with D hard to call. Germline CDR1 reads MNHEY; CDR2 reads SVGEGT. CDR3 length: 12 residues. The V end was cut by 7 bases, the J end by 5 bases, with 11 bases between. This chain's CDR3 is CASNGLLETQYF. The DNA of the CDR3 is TGTGCCAGCAACGGGTTATTGGAGACCCAGTACTTC.

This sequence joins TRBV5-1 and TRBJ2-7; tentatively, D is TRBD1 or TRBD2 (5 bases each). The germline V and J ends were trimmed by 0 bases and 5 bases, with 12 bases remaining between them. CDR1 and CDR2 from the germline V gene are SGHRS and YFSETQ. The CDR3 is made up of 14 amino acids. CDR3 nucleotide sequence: TGCGCCAGCAGCTTGGTTTCAGGGACCAACGAGCAGTACTTC. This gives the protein CASSLVSGTNEQYF.

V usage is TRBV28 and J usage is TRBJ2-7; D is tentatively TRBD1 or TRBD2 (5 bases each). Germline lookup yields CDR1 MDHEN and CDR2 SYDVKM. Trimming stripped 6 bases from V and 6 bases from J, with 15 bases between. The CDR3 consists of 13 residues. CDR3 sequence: CASRPGPGREQYF. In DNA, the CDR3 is TGTGCCAGCAGGCCGGGACCGGGTCGCGAGCAGTACTTC.

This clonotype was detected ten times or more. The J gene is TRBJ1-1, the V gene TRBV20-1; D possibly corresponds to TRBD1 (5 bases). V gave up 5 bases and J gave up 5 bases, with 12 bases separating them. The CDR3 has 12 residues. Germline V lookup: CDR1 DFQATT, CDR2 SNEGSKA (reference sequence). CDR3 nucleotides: TGCAGTGCTGGGGCCATTGGGACTGAAGCTTTCTTT. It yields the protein CSAGAIGTEAFF.

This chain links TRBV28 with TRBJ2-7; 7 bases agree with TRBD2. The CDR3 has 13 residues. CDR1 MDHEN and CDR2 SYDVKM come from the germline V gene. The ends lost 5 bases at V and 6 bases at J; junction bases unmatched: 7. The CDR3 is CASSPRTSFEQYF. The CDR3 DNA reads TGTGCCAGCAGTCCACGGACTAGTTTCGAGCAGTACTTC.

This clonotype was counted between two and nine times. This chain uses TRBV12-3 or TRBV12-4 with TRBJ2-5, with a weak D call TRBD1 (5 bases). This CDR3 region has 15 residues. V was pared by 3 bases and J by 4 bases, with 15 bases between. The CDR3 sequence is CASSFGQGLAETQYF. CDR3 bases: TGTGCCAGCAGTTTTGGGCAGGGCCTCGCAGAGACCCAGTACTTC.

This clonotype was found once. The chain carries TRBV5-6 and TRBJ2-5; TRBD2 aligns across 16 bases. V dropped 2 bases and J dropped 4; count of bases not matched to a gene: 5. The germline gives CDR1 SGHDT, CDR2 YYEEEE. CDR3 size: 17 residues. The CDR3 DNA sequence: TGTGCCAGCAGCTTTGGGACTAGCGGGAGGGCCGGAGAGACCCAGTACTTC. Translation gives CASSFGTSGRAGETQYF.

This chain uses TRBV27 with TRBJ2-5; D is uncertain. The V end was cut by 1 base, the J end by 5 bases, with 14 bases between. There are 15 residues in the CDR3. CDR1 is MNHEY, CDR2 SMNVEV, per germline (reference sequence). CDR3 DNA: TGTGCCAGCAGTTTATACTTTGGGGTGACGGAGACCCAGTACTTC. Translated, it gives CASSLYFGVTETQYF.

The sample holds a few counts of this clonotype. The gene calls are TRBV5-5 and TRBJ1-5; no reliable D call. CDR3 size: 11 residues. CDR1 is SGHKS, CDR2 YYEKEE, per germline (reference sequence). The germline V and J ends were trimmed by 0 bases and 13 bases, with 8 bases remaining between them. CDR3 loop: CASSLGLEQHF. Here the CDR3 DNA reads TGTGCCAGCAGCTTGGGTCTAGAGCAGCATTTT.

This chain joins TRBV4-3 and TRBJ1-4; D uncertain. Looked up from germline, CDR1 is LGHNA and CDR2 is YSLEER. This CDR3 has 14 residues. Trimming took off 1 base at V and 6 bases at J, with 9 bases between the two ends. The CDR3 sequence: CASSQVRWDEKLFF. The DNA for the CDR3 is TGCGCCAGCAGCCAAGTACGGTGGGATGAAAAACTGTTTTTT.

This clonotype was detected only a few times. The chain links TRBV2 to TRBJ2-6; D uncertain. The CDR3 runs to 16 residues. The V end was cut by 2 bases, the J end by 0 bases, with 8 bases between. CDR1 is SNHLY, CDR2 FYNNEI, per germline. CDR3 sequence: CASSERLASGANVLTF. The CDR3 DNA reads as TGTGCCAGCAGTGAAAGGTTGGCCTCTGGGGCCAACGTCCTGACTTTC.

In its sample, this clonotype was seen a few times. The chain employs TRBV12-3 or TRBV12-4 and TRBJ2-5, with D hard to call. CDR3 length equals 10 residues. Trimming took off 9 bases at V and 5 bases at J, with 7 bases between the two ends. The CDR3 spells CASFGETQYF. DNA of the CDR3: TGTGCCAGTTTTGGGGAGACCCAGTACTTC.

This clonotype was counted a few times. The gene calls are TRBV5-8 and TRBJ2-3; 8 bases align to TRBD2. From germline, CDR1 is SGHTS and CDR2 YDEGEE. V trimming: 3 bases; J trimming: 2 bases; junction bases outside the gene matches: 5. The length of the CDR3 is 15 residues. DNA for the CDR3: TGTGCCAGCAGCTCACTAGCGGTAAACACAGATACGCAGTATTTT. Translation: CASSSLAVNTDTQYF.

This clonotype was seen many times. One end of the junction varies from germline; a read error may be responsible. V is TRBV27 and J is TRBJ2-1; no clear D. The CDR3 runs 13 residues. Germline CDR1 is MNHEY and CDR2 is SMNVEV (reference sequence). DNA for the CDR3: TGCGCCAGCAGCTTGGCGTCCTACAATGAGCAGTTCTTC. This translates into CASSLASYNEQFF.